This passage covers 7 T cell receptor beta chains from one sample sequenced in a study of OX40 agonist ivuxolimab in advanced cancers. The table came from immunoSEQ multiplex PCR; TCRdb's copy has only in-frame clones and leaves some out. The repertoire consists of 44,000 or so clones, with about nine tenths occurring once and the leading ten covering over 15%. Sequenced here: CD4+ or CD8+ T cells sorted from blood, sampled in a trial of the OX40 agonist ivuxolimab. The receptors were gathered from an adult with an advanced solid tumor such as melanoma, head and neck, liver or kidney cancer.

CDR3 residues: CSVETQYF. CDR3 in DNA: TGCAGCGTTGAAACCCAGTATTTT. The gene calls are TRBV29-1 and TRBJ2-3; D is unclear. The CDR3 loop spans 8 amino acids. Trimming took 2 bases from V and 12 from J, leaving 3 bases between them. The germline CDR1 and CDR2 sequences are SQVTM and ANQGSEA.

The chain joins TRBV2 to TRBJ2-5; 7 nucleotides align to TRBD2. V gave up 0 bases and J gave up 4 bases; unmatched junction bases: 8. From germline, CDR1 is SNHLY and CDR2 FYNNEI. The length of the CDR3 is 16 residues. CDR3 sequence: CASSEAQRDWGETQYF. CDR3 DNA: TGTGCCAGCAGTGAAGCGCAGCGGGATTGGGGAGAGACCCAGTACTTC.

This chain joins TRBV14 and TRBJ2-7; possible D gene TRBD1, 6 bases. CDR3 length: 15 amino acids. CDR1 is SGHDN, CDR2 FVKESK, per germline. Trimming took 4 bases from V and 6 from J, leaving 19 bases between them. The CDR3 DNA reads as TGTGCCAGCAGCCGATCCGCGACAGGAGGCAGCGAGCAGTACTTC. It specifies CASSRSATGGSEQYF.

The chain couples TRBV29-1 to TRBJ1-2; TRBD1 agrees at 11 bases. Germline-derived CDR1 and CDR2 are SQVTM and ANQGSEA. The CDR3 contains 14 residues. Unmatched junction bases numbered 7, after V lost 4 bases and J lost 6 bases. The DNA for the CDR3 is TGCAGCGTTGGAGGGACAGGGGGGATCGATGGCTACACCTTC. Residues: CSVGGTGGIDGYTF.

This chain uses TRBV28 with TRBJ2-7; TRBD1 matches at 7 bases. Trimming cost V 9 bases and J 0 bases; bases outside gene matches: 8. Germline V gives CDR1 MDHEN, CDR2 SYDVKM. The CDR3 consists of 14 residues. In nucleotides, the CDR3 is TGTGCCAGTATGAACAGGGGAGTCTCCTACGAGCAGTACTTC. Translating gives CASMNRGVSYEQYF.

V and J are TRBV6-5 and TRBJ2-5; perhaps TRBD2 as D (7 bases). The germline CDR1 and CDR2 sequences are MNHEY and SVGAGI. The CDR3 loop spans 12 amino acids. V lost 11 bases and J lost 5, with 15 bases in between. In DNA, the CDR3 is TGTGCCGCTACGGGGGGCGGGGAGACCCAGTACTTC. Translating gives CAATGGGETQYF.

This clone was counted only a few times. The chain recombines TRBV27 with TRBJ2-7, with TRBD2 matching 8 bases. Losses at the gene ends were 3 bases for V and 2 bases for J; bases not matched to a gene: 6. In germline, CDR1 is MNHEY, CDR2 SMNVEV (reference sequence). The CDR3 totals 15 residues. CDR3 residues: CASSFQRGPPYEQYF. CDR3 in DNA: TGTGCCAGCAGTTTCCAGCGGGGGCCGCCCTACGAGCAGTACTTC.